This T cell receptor (beta chain) was sequenced in a study of neurological immune-mediated disorders (dated by TCRdb to between 2017 and 2020). At the level of the whole study: Using UMI-based sequencing, the study compared peripheral blood TCR-beta repertoires from patients with HTLV-I-associated myelopathy (HAM/TSP), patients with multiple sclerosis, and healthy controls. Alongside PBMC samples, the set of some 97 TCR-beta libraries contained longitudinal samples, technical triplicates, and paired CD4+ and CD8+ T-cell subsets that had been sorted. The cohort was made up of 60 to 75 subjects, consisting of roughly 15 HAM/TSP patients, 34 multiple sclerosis patients and around 20 healthy controls. On the study overall, not on this receptor specifically: The highest TCR clonal expansion was observed in HAM/TSP patients, whereas the lowest was observed in MS patients, even when compared with healthy controls. No identical CDR3 amino acid sequences were shared among expanded clones across subjects, suggesting private TCR-beta repertoires in all groups.

Blood bank volunteers in Maryland, USA served as the healthy controls. Sorted-subset TCR libraries were prepared from around 1 million sorted CD4+ or CD8+ T cells. Peripheral blood underwent Ficoll-Hypaque density gradient centrifugation to isolate PBMCs, which were then cryopreserved in liquid nitrogen. The study also sequenced paired sorted CD4+ and CD8+ subsets from healthy controls, HAM/TSP patients and MS patients. Many counts were recorded for this clonotype. Its antigen is still unknown. Within one base of it there is no much larger clone, and no base qualities were kept. From its cysteine to its phenylalanine, the CDR3 spans 15 amino acids. Of all the DNA, just the CDR3 is kept, 45 bases in frame from base 1. For CDR1 and CDR2, the germline V gene lists MNHEY and SVGAGI. V loses 0 bases at its end and J loses 6 bases; junction bases beyond the gene matches: 1. cDNA was synthesized by template-switch 5'RACE using a primer with a 10-nucleotide random unique molecular identifier that tagged each TCR transcript. Every sequencing run covered 15-18 subjects and yielded more than 160 million TCR-beta sequences. The RNeasy kit was used to extract total RNA. The KAPA Real-time Library Amplification kit was used to amplify TCR-beta VDJ regions with primers targeting the TCR constant region and the 5'RACE anchor. A first PCR added sample indexes and Illumina adaptors, after which a second PCR increased the library yield. The roughly 650 bp TCR product was size-selected on a 2% E-gel SizeSelection system after Ampure bead purification. Library quality was checked on a Bioanalyzer, concentration was measured with Qubit, and libraries were quantified with the Kapa Library Quantification kit before pooling. Paired-end 2 x 150 bp sequencing of the libraries was performed on an Illumina HiSeq 2500. To increase sequence diversity, roughly 24-32% phiX was spiked into each library pool. The original methods were these. Quality-filtered reads were processed with the UMI-based MiGEC pipeline, which removed over 75% of raw TCR sequences during error correction. IMGT germline references were used for alignment of VDJ genes, and clonotypes were defined by a unique CDR3 amino acid sequence together with V-J genes. VDJtools evaluated clonal expansion, Shannon diversity and CDR3 relatedness (CalcPairwiseDistances, ClusterSamples); CLCbio workbench built phylogenetic trees. Expanded clones were defined as having at least 8 unique UMIs, based on coefficient-of-variation modelling across technical triplicates. The public reads were run again by TCRdb, first through fastp at Q25 and then through MiXCR, and only productive beta chains were kept. Each CDR3 protein appears once, grouped with its most common genes and DNA. TCRdb's processing, not the study's, gives the V and J calls here. The sample profile shows around 30,000 distinct CDR3 sequences; just over 4% of them were found once. The top ten constitute around 27% of the sample.

This TCR came from a woman aged 35 to 49 in good health. Recombination connected TRBV6-5 to TRBJ1-6, with 8 bases in between that match TRBD1. The sequenced sample was CD4+ T cells from blood. The CDR3 reads as follows: CASSYSGQGNSPLHF. The DNA sequence is TGTGCCAGCAGTTACTCCGGACAGGGTAATTCACCCCTCCACTTT.